The present TCR beta chain was sequenced within a study of shared clonotypes between healthy human individuals (dated by TCRdb to about 2020). Notes on the research overall: Three men and a couple of women, aged 18 to 49 years, made up the cohort. Libraries were prepared and TCR repertoires were sequenced by different laboratories using diverse techniques, in order to increase sequencing depth and limit assay-specific biases. For each donor, three plates each were used for CD4 naive and CD4 memory, two plates were used for CD8 naive, and one plate was used for CD8 memory. Leukapheresis yielded between about 0.94 and 10 billion PBMCs per donor. The study deeply sequenced blood TCR repertoires of about five healthy adults to estimate repertoire size and the extent of clonotype sharing between individuals.

The CDR3 goes from the cysteine to the phenylalanine over 15 residues. CDR3 DNA is the only sequence kept; it has 45 bases, read in frame from the first base. According to the germline V gene, CDR1 reads MNHEY and CDR2 reads SVGAGI. V is cut by 0 bases and J by 8 bases, and the space between the germline ends is 11 bases. Beyond this particular receptor, the publication reports: Sampling was restricted to blood, and TCR repertoires in tissues likely differ from the TCR repertoires found in blood. Because the study included a small number of donors, the genetic and exposure-history diversity represented was limited. Rarefaction of sorted-subset datasets indicated incomplete sequencing despite the large sequencing depth. Based on pairwise subsampling, the degree of clonotype sharing among donors was expected to be affected by sequencing depth. When several donors were compared, the shared fraction of clonotypes was around 5% for naive CD4, more than 3% for naive CD8, roughly 2.5% for memory CD4, and 0.35% to 0.4% for memory CD8. Compared with non-shared clonotypes, clonotypes shared by all four sorted-subset donors had higher generation probabilities. Naive subsets generally had larger estimated clonotype richness than memory subsets did.

About this clone itself: There is no known antigen for this receptor. No much larger clone is present one base from it, and per-base qualities are unavailable.

Healthy HIV-negative adults with no recently reported acute infections or vaccinations were included as donors. All donors were Caucasian adults living in Nashville, Tennessee, USA. CD4+ T cells were enriched by magnetic negative selection; naive cells were then positively selected on CD45RA, and the negative fraction formed the memory subset. After blood collection by leukapheresis, PBMCs were isolated using Ficoll-Histopaque density gradient centrifugation and then cryopreserved in the vapor phase of liquid nitrogen. Analytical flow cytometry was used to check the purity and quantity of each magnetically sorted T cell population. Genomic DNA was isolated from every sorted fraction and measured by UV absorbance on a Nanodrop 2000c. Using the deep immunoSEQ assay, multiplex PCR amplified TCR CDR3 regions from genomic DNA. Genomic DNA extracted from each cell subset was distributed evenly over all wells of several immunoSEQ 96-well plates, and each plate served as one replicate. For sorted subsets, about 200 ng genomic DNA, equal to tens of thousands of T cell genomes, was loaded into each replicate PCR. Purified libraries were measured with a Qubit 3.0 fluorometer, size-checked on a Bioanalyzer 2100, and measured again with the KAPA Library Quantification kit. A separate single-read 150-cycle Illumina NextSeq 550 flow cell was used to sequence each immunoSEQ 96-well plate. Per the source publication's procedure: Because the immunoSEQ output held only junctional sequences and lacked quality scores, the filtering could not match the filtering applied to full-length reads. Sequences were annotated with PyIR, a Python wrapper for IgBLAST v1.9, using IMGT germline references to assign V/J genes and CDR3. Reads with weak V/J assignments (E-value above 1e-6), missing CDR3, stop codons, out-of-frame junctions, or ambiguous translated residues were removed. V3J clonotypes were defined by identical inferred V gene, J gene, and CDR3 amino acid sequence. The percentage overlap between two repertoires was calculated by dividing the number of shared unique clonotypes by the size of the smaller repertoire. Richness of each repertoire was evaluated using RTK rarefaction, the Chao1 estimator, and Recon v2.1 estimates of unobserved clonotypes. Generation probabilities for all TCRbeta clonotypes obtained by the gDNA method from a handful of donors were computed using OLGA. TCRdb took this table from immuneACCESS and kept in-frame rearrangements with V and J called. Such tables lack part of the clones; where checked against another copy, unresolved V genes explain under half of the gap, and the rest is unexplained. Clone size and the V and J calls come from that table; the DNA yielded D and trimming. Here the sample has hundreds of thousands of clones; approximately 79% occur a single time. More than 1.5% of the sample rests with the top ten.

The receptor's source is a woman aged 30 to 39 in good health. The sequenced sample was memory CD4+ T cells sorted from blood. The label giving this sample's cell subset or site can be read as: CD45RA-negative fraction. The V and J genes are TRBV6-5 and TRBJ1-6, with the D gene not clear enough to name. The base sequence is TGTGCCAGCAGTTACTCGGCCCCTGCTTATTCACCCCTCCACTTT. The encoded protein is CASSYSAPAYSPLHF.